The 15 T cell receptor beta chains below were found in one sample sequenced in a study of shared clonotypes between healthy human individuals. Clones were read by immunoSEQ multiplex PCR, and TCRdb kept only the in-frame ones, dropping some. The repertoire holds 1,400,000 or so clones, with 98% as singletons. The sequencing sample was made of naive CD4+ T cells sorted from blood. Subset denoted: CD45RA+ positively selected. These receptors all stem from a young man in good health.

The rearrangement links TRBV5-6 to TRBJ2-3; 11 bases are shared with TRBD2. The CDR3 loop spans 16 amino acids. J lost 3 bases, V lost 0 bases, and 3 bases had no gene match. Germline V lookup: CDR1 SGHDT, CDR2 YYEEEE. The CDR3 spells CASSLGLAGRTDTQYF. Here the CDR3 DNA reads TGTGCCAGCAGCTTGGGACTAGCGGGAAGGACAGATACGCAGTATTTT.

The V call is TRBV4-3, the J call TRBJ2-1, with TRBD1 identical over 10 bases. Germline lookup yields CDR1 LGHNA and CDR2 YSLEER. J gave up 9 bases and V 4 bases, and 6 bases lay outside the gene matches. There are 14 residues in the CDR3. CDR3 nucleotides: TGCGCCAGCAGCCGACAGGGGGCTTTCAGTGAGCAGTTCTTC. Protein product: CASSRQGAFSEQFF.

This clone was counted a single time. This chain links TRBV18 with TRBJ2-1; tentatively, D is TRBD2 (6 bases). Between the trimmed V and J ends, which lost 5 bases and 8 bases, there was a span of 10 bases. The germline V gene has CDR1 KGHSH and CDR2 LQKENI. This CDR3 region has 12 residues. The CDR3 loop reads CASSASGDEQFF. CDR3 DNA: TGTGCCAGCTCAGCGTCGGGGGATGAGCAGTTCTTC. Variable domain in full (rest from reference TRBV18 and TRBJ2-1): NAGVMQNPRHLVRRRGQEARLRCSPMKGHSHVYWYRQLPEEGLKFMVYLQKENIIDESGMPKERFSAEFPKEGPSILRIQQVVRGDSAAYFCASSASGDEQFFGPGTRLTVL.

This clone was picked up one time. This chain uses TRBV18 with TRBJ2-7; no clear D. The CDR3 contains 14 residues. The germline gives CDR1 KGHSH, CDR2 LQKENI. V was shortened by 5 bases and J by 3 bases, with 14 bases between the two germline ends. The CDR3 region is CASSGRTAYYEQYF. CDR3 nucleotides: TGTGCCAGCTCAGGCCGAACCGCGTACTACGAGCAGTACTTC. The full variable domain, its missing parts supplied by reference TRBV18 and TRBJ2-7, is NAGVMQNPRHLVRRRGQEARLRCSPMKGHSHVYWYRQLPEEGLKFMVYLQKENIIDESGMPKERFSAEFPKEGPSILRIQQVVRGDSAAYFCASSGRTAYYEQYFGPGTRLTVT.

This clone was detected only once. The CDR3 reads CASSLTWGEQFF. The CDR3 DNA follows: TGCGCCAGCAGCTTGACATGGGGTGAGCAGTTCTTC. The chain recombines TRBV5-1 with TRBJ2-1, with D unclear. The germline CDR1 and CDR2 sequences are SGHRS and YFSETQ. The CDR3 extends over 12 amino acids. V lost 1 base, J lost 9 bases, and 8 bases lay in between.

This rearrangement joins TRBV11-1 to TRBJ2-5, with D perhaps matching TRBD1 (6 bases). The CDR3 is made up of 16 amino acids. Trimming took off 0 bases at V and 1 base at J, with 12 bases between the two ends. The germline CDR1 and CDR2 sequences are SGHAT and FQDESV (reference sequence). The CDR3 loop reads CASSLAQGPVQETQYF. The CDR3 DNA sequence: TGTGCCAGCAGCTTAGCGCAGGGGCCGGTCCAAGAGACCCAGTACTTC.

The chain has TRBV11-2 and TRBJ1-4; 7 bases align to TRBD1. The length of the CDR3 is 15 residues. The V segment lost 5 bases and the J segment 3 bases; nucleotides outside the gene matches: 6. Germline values: CDR1 SGHAT, CDR2 FQNNGV. CDR3 residues: CASSPRQGPNEKLFF. CDR3 DNA: TGTGCCAGCAGCCCTCGACAGGGACCTAATGAAAAACTGTTTTTT. Full variable domain (outside the CDR3, taken from reference TRBV11-2 and TRBJ1-4): EAGVAQSPRYKIIEKRQSVAFWCNPISGHATLYWYQQILGQGPKLLIQFQNNGVVDDSQLPKDRFSAERLKGVDSTLKIQPAKLEDSAVYLCASSPRQGPNEKLFFGSGTQLSVL.

The chain recombines TRBV14 with TRBJ2-7; no definite D call. V lost 4 bases, J lost 0 bases, and 13 bases lay in between. CDR3 length equals 15 residues. Germline CDR1 reads SGHDN; CDR2 reads FVKESK. The CDR3 region is CASSPHGSPSYEQYF. CDR3 sequence (DNA): TGTGCCAGCAGCCCCCACGGGTCCCCCTCCTACGAGCAGTACTTC.

The rearrangement joins TRBV10-3 to TRBJ2-1; D tentatively reads TRBD1 or TRBD2 (6 bases each). The CDR3 runs to 14 residues. Germline CDR1 and CDR2: ENHRY and SYGVKD. The V end lost 6 bases, the J end lost 6 bases, and 15 bases lay between the germline ends. CDR3 nucleotide sequence: TGTGCCATCAGAGAGGGGGGCCAGGCCAATGAGCAGTTCTTC. Translation: CAIREGGQANEQFF.

The chain is built from TRBV7-6 and TRBJ1-3, with no clear D. V was trimmed by 1 base and J by 0 bases, leaving 10 bases between them. The CDR3 runs 16 residues. Germline CDR1 and CDR2: SGHVS and FNYEAQ. CDR3 nucleotides: TGTGCCAGCAGCTTAGGGACCGCAAACTCTGGAAACACCATATATTTT. Amino acids: CASSLGTANSGNTIYF.

The chain combines TRBV7-8 with TRBJ2-7; either TRBD1 or TRBD2 may fit D (5 bases each). Germline assignment: CDR1 SGHVS and CDR2 FQNEAQ. This CDR3 is 14 amino acids long. V was pared by 5 bases and J by 2 bases, with 13 bases between. CDR3: CASSRDGPTYEQYF. The CDR3 DNA is TGTGCCAGCAGCCGGGACGGCCCAACCTACGAGCAGTACTTC.

The rearrangement links TRBV18 to TRBJ2-5; D ambiguous. CDR1 and CDR2 from the germline V gene are KGHSH and LQKENI. V was cut by 6 bases and J by 5 bases, with 22 bases left in between. This CDR3 region has 16 residues. CDR3 DNA: TGTGCCAGCTCTCCAGATGTGTTGGAGTGGTTGGAGACCCAGTACTTC. Translation gives CASSPDVLEWLETQYF.

The rearrangement uses TRBV19 and TRBJ2-2; D call uncertain. The CDR3 loop spans 13 amino acids. Germline CDR1 and CDR2: LNHDA and SQIVND (reference sequence). V was cut by 5 bases and J by 4 bases, with 8 bases left in between. DNA for the CDR3: TGTGCCAGTAGTCCCAGGTTCACCGGGGAGCTGTTTTTT. Translated, it gives CASSPRFTGELFF.

J is TRBJ2-7 and V is TRBV28; 7 bases are shared with TRBD2. Germline CDR1 reads MDHEN; CDR2 reads SYDVKM. V lost 8 bases to trimming and J lost 3 bases; unmatched junction nucleotides: 7. The length of the CDR3 is 13 residues. The CDR3 loop reads CASQGSGNYEQYF. CDR3 coding DNA: TGTGCCAGCCAAGGAAGCGGGAACTACGAGCAGTACTTC.

The V and J genes are TRBV15 and TRBJ1-4; D ambiguous. V was cut by 5 bases and J by 0 bases, with 13 bases left in between. Germline assignment: CDR1 LNHNV and CDR2 YYDKDF (reference sequence). The CDR3 consists of 16 residues. Here the CDR3 reads CATSSPAGATNEKLFF. The CDR3 DNA sequence: TGTGCCACCAGCTCGCCGGCGGGAGCAACTAATGAAAAACTGTTTTTT.